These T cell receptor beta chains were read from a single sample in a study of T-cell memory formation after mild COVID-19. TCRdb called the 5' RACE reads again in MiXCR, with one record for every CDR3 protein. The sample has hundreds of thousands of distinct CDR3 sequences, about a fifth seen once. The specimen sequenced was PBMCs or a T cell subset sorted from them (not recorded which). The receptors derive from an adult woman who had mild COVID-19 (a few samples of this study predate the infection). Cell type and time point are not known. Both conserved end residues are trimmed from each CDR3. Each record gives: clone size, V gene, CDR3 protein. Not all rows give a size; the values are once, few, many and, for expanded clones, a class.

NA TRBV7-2 ASSLEVNPFVSGNTIY
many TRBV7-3 ASSWTANTEAF
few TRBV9 ASSVGQGGPLNEKLF
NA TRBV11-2 ASSLEGGLAGVEQY
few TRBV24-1 ATSPGGSGGGNEQF
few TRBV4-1 ASSQGGQAAYEQY
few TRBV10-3 AISGGNQPQH
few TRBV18 ASSPQLAGPANEQF
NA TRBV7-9 ASSLEAGAGEWAKNIQY
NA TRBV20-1 SARAQPSYEQY
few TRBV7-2 ASSLVGLAGGPSEQY
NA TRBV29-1 SATGLAVTDTQY
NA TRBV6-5 ASSYRNSGDTEAF
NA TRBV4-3 ASSQEAPWIAGEREQY
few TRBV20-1 SAGYSGGGTDTQY
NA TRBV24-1 ATSVTGEWAGANVLT
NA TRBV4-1 ASSQDRSRGGVGYGYT
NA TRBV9 ASSPGGRKTEAF
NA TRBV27 ASRRGGSAGELF
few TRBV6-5 ASSSSGGYT
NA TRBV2 ASSESTDEAF
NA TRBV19 ASSIVGRRTYGYT
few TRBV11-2 ASKRGFTDTQY
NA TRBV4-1 ASSQERGSRSTEAF
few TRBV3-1 ASSQLPASLNEQF
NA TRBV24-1 ATSDSSGTSGETQY
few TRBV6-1 ASSETPRTQPQH
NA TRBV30 AWLGGRMNTEAF
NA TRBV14 ASSKGQNYEQY